A selection of T cell receptor beta chains follows, all from one sample in a study of T cell responses to AZD1222 COVID-19 vaccine. The method was immunoSEQ multiplex PCR; TCRdb's version includes in-frame clones alone and lacks a portion of them. The sample contains about 83,000 clones, 86% of which appear only once. Source: peripheral blood, taken on day 0 of AZD1222 vaccination. The receptors here all came from an adult in good health. The CDR3 runs from the conserved cysteine through the conserved F or W. The D gene is left open where the match is weak. Part of the rows lack a size; the others show once, few, many or a class for expanded clones.

TRBD1	.	TRBJ1-4	TRBV5-5	TGTGCCAGCGGACAGGGGCCAACTAATGAAAAACTGTTTTTT	CASGQGPTNEKLFF
.	.	TRBJ1-6	TRBV11-2	TGTGCCAGCAGCTTAAGGCTTAATTCACCCCTCCACTTT	CASSLRLNSPLHF
.	.	TRBJ2-2	TRBV11-3	TGTGCCAGCAGCACTCGGGGGGAGCTGTTTTTT	CASSTRGELFF
TRBD2	.	TRBJ2-5	TRBV4-2	TGTGCCAGCAGCCAAGATCGTGAGCGGGGGTACGGTAGGGAGACCCAGTACTTC	CASSQDRERGYGRETQYF
TRBD1	.	TRBJ1-6	TRBV6-6	TGTGCCAGCATCCCAGGGACAGCCTCACCCCTCCACTTT	CASIPGTASPLHF
TRBD2	.	TRBJ2-1	TRBV7-8	TGTGCCAGCAGCTTTTACCCCCCTGGACTAGCGGACCACAATGAGCAGTTCTTC	CASSFYPPGLADHNEQFF
.	once	TRBJ1-2	TRBV7-9	TGTGCCAGCAATTCCTGGCAGACCAACTATGGCTACACCTTC	CASNSWQTNYGYTF
.	.	TRBJ1-4	TRBV12-3/TRBV12-4	TGTGCCAGCAGTACTGGTGAAAAACTGTTTTTT	CASSTGEKLFF
.	.	TRBJ1-1	TRBV29-1	TGCAGCGCGGAGATCGGGTGGGGCACTGAAGCTTTCTTT	CSAEIGWGTEAFF
TRBD1	.	TRBJ1-1	TRBV5-1	TGCGCCAGCAGCTGGAGGCAGGGGGGAGGCACTGAAGCTTTCTTT	CASSWRQGGGTEAFF